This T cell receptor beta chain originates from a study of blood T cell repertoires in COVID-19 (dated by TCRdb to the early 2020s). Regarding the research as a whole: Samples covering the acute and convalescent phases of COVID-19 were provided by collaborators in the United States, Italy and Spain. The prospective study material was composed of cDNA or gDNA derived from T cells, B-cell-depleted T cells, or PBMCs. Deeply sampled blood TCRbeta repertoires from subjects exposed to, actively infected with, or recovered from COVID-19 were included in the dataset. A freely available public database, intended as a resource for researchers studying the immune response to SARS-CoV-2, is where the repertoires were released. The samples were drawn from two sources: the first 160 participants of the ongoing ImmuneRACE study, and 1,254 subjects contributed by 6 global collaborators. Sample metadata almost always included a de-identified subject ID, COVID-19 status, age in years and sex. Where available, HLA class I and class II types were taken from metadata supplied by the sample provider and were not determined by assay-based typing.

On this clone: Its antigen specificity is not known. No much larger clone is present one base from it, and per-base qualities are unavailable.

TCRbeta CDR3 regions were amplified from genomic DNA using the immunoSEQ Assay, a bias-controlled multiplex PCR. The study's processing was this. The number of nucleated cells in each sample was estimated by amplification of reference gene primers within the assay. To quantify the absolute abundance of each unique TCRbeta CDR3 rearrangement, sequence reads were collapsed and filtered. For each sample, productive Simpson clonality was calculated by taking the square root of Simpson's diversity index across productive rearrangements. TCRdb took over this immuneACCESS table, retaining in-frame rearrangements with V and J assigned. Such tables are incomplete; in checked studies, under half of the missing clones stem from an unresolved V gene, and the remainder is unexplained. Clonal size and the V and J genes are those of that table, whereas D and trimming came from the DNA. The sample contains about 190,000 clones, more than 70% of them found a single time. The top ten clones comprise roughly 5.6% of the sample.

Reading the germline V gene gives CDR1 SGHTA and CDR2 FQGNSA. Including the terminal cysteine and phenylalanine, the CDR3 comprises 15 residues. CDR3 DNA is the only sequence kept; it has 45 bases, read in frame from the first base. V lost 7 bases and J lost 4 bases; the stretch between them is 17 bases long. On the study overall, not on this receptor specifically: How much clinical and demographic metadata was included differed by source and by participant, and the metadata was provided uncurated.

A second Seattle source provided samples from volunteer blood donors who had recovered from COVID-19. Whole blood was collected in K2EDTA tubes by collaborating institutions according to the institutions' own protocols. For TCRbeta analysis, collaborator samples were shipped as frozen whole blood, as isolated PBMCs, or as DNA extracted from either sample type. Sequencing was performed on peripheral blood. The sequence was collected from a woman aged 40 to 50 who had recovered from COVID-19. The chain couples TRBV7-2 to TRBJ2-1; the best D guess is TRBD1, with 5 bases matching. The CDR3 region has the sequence CASTLGAPSYNEQFF. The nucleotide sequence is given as TGTGCCAGCACCCTAGGGGCCCCAAGTTACAATGAGCAGTTCTTC.